This entry lists 11 T cell receptor beta chains sequenced from one sample in a study of blood T cell repertoires in COVID-19. Assay: immunoSEQ multiplex PCR; the TCRdb copy retains only in-frame clones and omits some. This table has around 280,000 clones, 75% to 90% appearing once. The sequencing sample was made of peripheral blood. These receptors were taken from a woman aged 45-60 years who had recovered from COVID-19.

This chain uses TRBV12-3 or TRBV12-4 with TRBJ2-7; D remains unclear. V lost 2 bases and J 3 bases, leaving 8 bases between the germline ends. The CDR3 has 13 residues. The CDR3 nucleotides read TGTGCCAGCAGTTTACGACTGAACTACGAGCAGTACTTC. Translation: CASSLRLNYEQYF.

V and J are TRBV6-2 or TRBV6-3 and TRBJ2-3; perhaps TRBD2 as D (6 bases). The CDR3 totals 16 residues. V gave up 7 bases and J gave up 3 bases, with 20 bases separating them. CDR1 is MNHEY and CDR2 is SVGEGT in the germline V gene. CDR3 region: CASNPDGGRYTDTQYF. CDR3 nucleotide sequence: TGTGCCAGCAACCCTGACGGGGGAAGGTATACAGATACGCAGTATTTT.

The rearrangement links TRBV5-1 to TRBJ2-2; TRBD1 agrees at 9 bases. The CDR3 has 14 amino acids. Trimming removed 6 bases from V and 1 base from J; junction bases left unmatched: 1. CDR1 is SGHRS and CDR2 is YFSETQ in the germline V gene. The CDR3 bases are TGCGCCAGCACGGGACAGGGGAACACCGGGGAGCTGTTTTTT. This codes for CASTGQGNTGELFF.

The genes are TRBV27 and TRBJ1-1; possibly TRBD1 for D (5 bases). Trimming took 8 bases from V and 2 from J, leaving 12 bases between them. In germline, CDR1 is MNHEY, CDR2 SMNVEV (reference sequence). The CDR3 is 13 residues long. CDR3 nucleotides: TGTGCCAGCGGTATAGACAGAAACACTGAAGCTTTCTTT. Protein sequence: CASGIDRNTEAFF.

The chain combines TRBV24-1 with TRBJ2-5; TRBD2 agrees at 8 bases. Trimming removed 4 bases from V and 2 bases from J; junction bases left unmatched: 5. The germline gives CDR1 KGHDR, CDR2 SFDVKD. This CDR3 contains 15 residues. This chain's CDR3 is CATSDPGTRQETQYF. The CDR3 DNA sequence: TGTGCCACCAGTGACCCCGGGACTAGACAAGAGACCCAGTACTTC.

The chain carries TRBV5-1 and TRBJ1-5; 7 bases map to TRBD1. The CDR3 is made up of 15 amino acids. V shed 2 bases and J 5 bases; nucleotides not matched to a gene: 7. Germline V lookup: CDR1 SGHRS, CDR2 YFSETQ. CDR3 region: CASSFEGAIHQPQHF. CDR3 coding DNA: TGCGCCAGCAGCTTCGAGGGGGCAATTCATCAGCCCCAGCATTTT.

The chain couples TRBV28 to TRBJ1-4; maybe TRBD1 (5 bases). The germline CDR1 and CDR2 sequences are MDHEN and SYDVKM. The CDR3 consists of 17 residues. Trimming left V 2 bases short and J 2 bases short, with 15 bases between. In DNA, the CDR3 is TGTGCCAGCAGTTTACTGGACCCGGGACTCACTAATGAAAAACTGTTTTTT. It specifies CASSLLDPGLTNEKLFF.

This chain links TRBV27 with TRBJ2-6; 7 nucleotides match TRBD2. Germline assignment: CDR1 MNHEY and CDR2 SMNVEV (reference sequence). Losses at the gene ends were 8 bases for V and 0 bases for J; bases not matched to a gene: 4. This CDR3 is built from 15 residues. The CDR3 DNA reads as TGTGCCAGCTGCCCGGGGGGCTCTGGGGCCAACGTCCTGACTTTC. It is translated as CASCPGGSGANVLTF. Full variable domain (rest looked up from reference TRBV27 and TRBJ2-6): EAQVTQNPRYLITVTGKKLTVTCSQNMNHEYMSWYRQDPGLGLRQIYYSMNVEVTDKGDVPEGYKVSRKEKRNFPLILESPSPNQTSLYFCASCPGGSGANVLTFGAGSRLTVL.

This chain's CDR3 is CASSPQDWSSYNEQFF. CDR3 nucleotides: TGTGCCAGCAGCCCCCAGGACTGGTCCTCCTACAATGAGCAGTTCTTC. The chain combines TRBV7-9 with TRBJ2-1; the D gene is possibly TRBD2 (5 bases). Trimming shortened V by 5 bases and J by 0 bases, and 14 bases separated the two germline ends. This CDR3 has 16 amino acids. CDR1 is SEHNR and CDR2 is FQNEAQ in the germline V gene (reference sequence).

This chain uses TRBV6-4 with TRBJ2-2; perhaps TRBD1 as D (5 bases). The CDR3 is 14 amino acids. V dropped 2 bases and J dropped 5 bases, with 9 bases sitting between them. Per germline, CDR1 MRHNA and CDR2 SNTAGT. The CDR3 region is CASSDTGRTGELFF. CDR3 DNA sequence: TGTGCCAGCAGTGACACAGGACGGACCGGGGAGCTGTTTTTT.

The chain carries TRBV6-2 or TRBV6-3 and TRBJ2-1, with 13 bases matching TRBD2. CDR3 length: 17 residues. Unmatched junction bases numbered 10, after V lost 6 bases and J lost 5 bases. Germline V gives CDR1 MNHEY, CDR2 SVGEGT. This CDR3 reads CASSTLAGGPRDNEQFF. CDR3 coding DNA: TGTGCCAGCAGCACACTAGCGGGAGGGCCAAGGGACAATGAGCAGTTCTTC.